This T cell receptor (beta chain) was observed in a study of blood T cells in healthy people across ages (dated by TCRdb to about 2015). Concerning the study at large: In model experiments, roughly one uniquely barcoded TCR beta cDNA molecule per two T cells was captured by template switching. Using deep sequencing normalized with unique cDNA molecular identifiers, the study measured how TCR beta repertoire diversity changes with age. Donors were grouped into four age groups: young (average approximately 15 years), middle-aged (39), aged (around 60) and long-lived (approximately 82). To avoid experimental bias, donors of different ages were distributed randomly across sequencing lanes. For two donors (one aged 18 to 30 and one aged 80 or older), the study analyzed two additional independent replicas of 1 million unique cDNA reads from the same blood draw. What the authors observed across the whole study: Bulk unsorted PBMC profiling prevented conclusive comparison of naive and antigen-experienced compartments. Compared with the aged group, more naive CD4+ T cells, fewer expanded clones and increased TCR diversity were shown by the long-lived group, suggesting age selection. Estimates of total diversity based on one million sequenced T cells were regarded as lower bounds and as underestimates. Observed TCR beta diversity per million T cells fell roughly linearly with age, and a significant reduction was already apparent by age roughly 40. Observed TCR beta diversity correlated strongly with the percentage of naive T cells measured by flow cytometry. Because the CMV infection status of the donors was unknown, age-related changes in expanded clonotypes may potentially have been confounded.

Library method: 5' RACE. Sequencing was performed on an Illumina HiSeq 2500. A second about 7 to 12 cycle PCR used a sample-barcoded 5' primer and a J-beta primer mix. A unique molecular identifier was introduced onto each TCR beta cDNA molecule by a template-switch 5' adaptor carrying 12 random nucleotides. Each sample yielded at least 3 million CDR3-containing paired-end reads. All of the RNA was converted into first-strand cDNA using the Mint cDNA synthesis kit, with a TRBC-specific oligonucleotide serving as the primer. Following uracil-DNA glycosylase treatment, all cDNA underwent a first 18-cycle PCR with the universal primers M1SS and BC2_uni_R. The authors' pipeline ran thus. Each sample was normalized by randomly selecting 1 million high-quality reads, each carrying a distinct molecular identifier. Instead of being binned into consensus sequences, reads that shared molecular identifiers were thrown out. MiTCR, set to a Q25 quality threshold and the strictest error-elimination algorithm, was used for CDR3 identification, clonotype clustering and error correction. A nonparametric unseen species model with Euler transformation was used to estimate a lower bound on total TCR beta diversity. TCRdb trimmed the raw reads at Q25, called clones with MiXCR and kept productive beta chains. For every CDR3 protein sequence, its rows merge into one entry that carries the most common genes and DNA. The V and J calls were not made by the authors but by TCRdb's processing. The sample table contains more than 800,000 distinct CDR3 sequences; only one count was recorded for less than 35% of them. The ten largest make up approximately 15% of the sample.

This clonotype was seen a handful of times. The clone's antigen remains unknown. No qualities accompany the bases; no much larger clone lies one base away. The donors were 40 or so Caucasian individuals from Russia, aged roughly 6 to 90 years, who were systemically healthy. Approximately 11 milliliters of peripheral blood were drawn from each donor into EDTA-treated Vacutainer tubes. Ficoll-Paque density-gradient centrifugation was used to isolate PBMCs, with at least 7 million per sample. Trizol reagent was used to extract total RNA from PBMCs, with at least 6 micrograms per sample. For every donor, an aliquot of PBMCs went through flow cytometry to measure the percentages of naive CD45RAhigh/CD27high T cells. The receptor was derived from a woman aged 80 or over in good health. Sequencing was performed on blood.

CDR3 protein: CSARPWTDTQYF. The nucleotides read TGCAGTGCTAGACCCTGGACAGATACGCAGTATTTT. This sequence uses TRBV20-1 and TRBJ2-3; the D gene cannot be named for sure. Counted from cysteine to phenylalanine, this CDR3 has 12 amino acids. CDR3 DNA is the only sequence kept; it has 36 bases, read in frame from the first base. The germline V gene (reference sequence) sets CDR1 to DFQATT and CDR2 to SNEGSKA. The V end loses 2 bases and the J end loses 3 bases, and a stretch of 6 bases separates them.